This T cell receptor beta chain is drawn from a study of blood T cell repertoires in COVID-19 (TCRdb year 2020). Regarding the complete study: Samples covering the acute and convalescent phases of COVID-19 were provided by collaborators in the United States, Italy and Spain. The material from the prospective study consisted of cDNA or gDNA derived from T cells, B-cell-depleted T cells, or PBMCs. Subjects who had been exposed to COVID-19, were actively infected with it, or had recovered from it provided the deeply sampled blood TCRbeta repertoires that made up the dataset. The repertoires were released in a freely available public database intended as a resource for research on the immune response to SARS-CoV-2. Samples came from the ongoing ImmuneRACE study (first 160 participants) plus 1,254 subjects from 6 global collaborators. Sample metadata almost always included a de-identified subject ID, COVID-19 status, age in years and sex. Where available, HLA class I and class II types were obtained from metadata supplied by the sample provider rather than from assay-based typing.

Summary of the overall study and its limitations: How much clinical and demographic metadata was included differed by source and by participant, and the metadata was provided uncurated.

Only a few counts were recorded for this clone. Its cognate antigen has yet to be identified. The sample holds no much larger clone one base away, and base qualities are not on file. The CDR3 has 12 amino acids, counting the end cysteine and phenylalanine. The retained sequence is limited to the CDR3, 36 bases, with the frame set at the first base. The germline V gene encodes CDR1 SGDLS and CDR2 YYNGEE. The junction shows trimming of 1 base on V and 4 bases on J, plus 4 bases between the germline ends. In the prospective study, participants were roughly 18 to 100 years old, resided in approximately 25 geographic areas of the United States, and were enrolled through a virtual design. Cohort assignment in the prospective study relied on participant-reported clinical history from a screening survey and a study questionnaire. Recovered participants in ImmuneRACE Cohort 3 were defined as having two consecutive negative NP/OP PCR tests, clearance from a healthcare professional, or resolution of symptoms. In the prospective study, mobile phlebotomists collected whole blood, serum and a nasopharyngeal or oropharyngeal swab from each participant. Additional blood draws and questionnaires over an approximately two-month period could optionally be provided by prospective study participants. Blood samples from the prospective study were shipped frozen or at room temperature prior to DNA extraction.

TCRbeta CDR3 regions were amplified from genomic DNA using the immunoSEQ Assay, a bias-controlled multiplex PCR. Per the source publication's procedure: The number of nucleated cells in each sample was estimated from the amplification of reference gene primers within the assay. Sequence reads were collapsed and filtered to measure the absolute abundance of every unique TCRbeta CDR3 rearrangement. For each sample, productive Simpson clonality was calculated as the square root of Simpson's diversity index over productive rearrangements. Entries here come from immuneACCESS through TCRdb and include only in-frame sequences with V and J called. Some clones fail to appear in such tables; in the studies checked, an unresolved V gene covers under half of the shortfall, and the cause of the remainder is unknown. Clone size and V and J calls were adopted from that table, with D and trimming inferred from the DNA. The sample has approximately 270,000 clones on record, over 85% of them singletons. The ten largest clones take up 1.5% to 2% of the sample.

The receptor comes from a woman aged 55-70 years who had recovered from COVID-19. Material for sequencing was PBMCs or T cells enriched from blood (not recorded which). This sequence uses TRBV9 and TRBJ2-3, with the D gene not confidently named. In nucleotides, the sequence is TGTGCCAGCAGCGTACTTTCAGATACGCAGTATTTT. Translated, this gives CASSVLSDTQYF. Reference TRBV9 and TRBJ2-3 proteins supply the regions before and after the CDR3; the full variable domain is: DSGVTQTPKHLITATGQRVTLRCSPRSGDLSVYWYQQSLDQGLQFLIQYYNGEERAKGNILERFSAQQFPDLHSELNLSSLELGDSALYFCASSVLSDTQYFGPGTRLTVL.